The next 9 T cell receptor beta chains were all read from a single sample in a study of response to subunit inactivated influenza vaccine. TCRdb recomputed calls from the RT-PCR reads with MiXCR, one row per CDR3 protein. Of a few hundred thousand distinct CDR3 sequences listed, less than 15% were seen once; the top ten hold over 8.5%. Sample: PBMCs from blood, taken approximately 12 days after vaccination. The receptors come from a man aged 50 to 60 who received an inactivated influenza vaccine.

J is TRBJ2-7 and V is TRBV28; no firm D call. This CDR3 region has 13 residues. CDR1 MDHEN and CDR2 SYDVKM come from the germline V gene. Trimming took 6 bases from V and 7 from J, leaving 16 bases between them. CDR3 nucleotide sequence: TGTGCCAGCAGCCGCCCTCGACTGCGGGAGCAGTACTTC. This translates into CASSRPRLREQYF. The full variable domain, with the rest looked up from reference TRBV28 and TRBJ2-7, is DVKVTQSSRYLVKRTGEKVFLECVQDMDHENMFWYRQDPGLGLRLIYFSYDVKMKEKGDIPEGYSVSREKKERFSLILESASTNQTSMYLCASSRPRLREQYFGPGTRLTVT.

This sequence joins TRBV6-6 and TRBJ1-1; D gene ambiguous. V was cut by 4 bases and J by 3 bases, with 21 bases left in between. Germline V lookup: CDR1 MNHNY, CDR2 SVGAGI (reference sequence). The CDR3 is 17 residues long. In DNA form, the CDR3 reads TGTGCCAGCAGTTCTGCCCCGGGTGGCCGTGTGTACACTGAAGCTTTCTTT. Translation gives CASSSAPGGRVYTEAFF.

This clonotype was seen repeatedly, ten times or more. The V gene is TRBV10-3, the J gene TRBJ2-1, with D tentatively TRBD2 (7 bases). The CDR3 contains 13 residues. The V and J ends lost 4 bases and 5 bases respectively, with 9 bases between them. Germline values: CDR1 ENHRY, CDR2 SYGVKD. The CDR3 sequence: CAISVGGDNEQFF. The CDR3, as DNA: TGTGCCATCAGTGTAGGGGGGGACAATGAGCAGTTCTTC.

The V gene is TRBV28, the J gene TRBJ1-1; 9 bases are shared with TRBD1. The length of the CDR3 is 15 residues. Losses at the gene ends were 1 base for V and 4 bases for J; bases not matched to a gene: 4. The germline V gene encodes CDR1 MDHEN and CDR2 SYDVKM. The CDR3 loop reads CASSLLRQGGTEAFF. The CDR3 coding sequence is TGTGCCAGCAGTTTATTGCGACAGGGGGGCACTGAAGCTTTCTTT. Full variable domain (missing parts from reference TRBV28 and TRBJ1-1): DVKVTQSSRYLVKRTGEKVFLECVQDMDHENMFWYRQDPGLGLRLIYFSYDVKMKEKGDIPEGYSVSREKKERFSLILESASTNQTSMYLCASSLLRQGGTEAFFGQGTRLTVV.

This clonotype appeared a few times. The genes are TRBV7-8 and TRBJ2-7; TRBD1 is a possible D gene (6 bases). CDR1 and CDR2 (germline): SGHVS, FQNEAQ. The CDR3 has 15 amino acids. With 5 bases removed from V and 0 bases from J, the gap between germline ends came to 14 bases. CDR3 loop: CASSIDRRASYEQYF. CDR3 in DNA: TGTGCCAGCAGCATAGACAGGCGGGCCTCCTACGAGCAGTACTTC.

The rearrangement joins TRBV2 to TRBJ2-7; 9 nucleotides align to TRBD1. The CDR3 length is 14 residues. From germline, CDR1 is SNHLY and CDR2 FYNNEI. V trimming: 11 bases; J trimming: 1 base; junction bases outside the gene matches: 9. The CDR3 DNA follows: TGTGCCGGTTCCGACAGGGGGACTTCCTACGAGCAGTACTTC. This gives the protein CAGSDRGTSYEQYF.

The chain is built from TRBV20-1 and TRBJ2-7, with D uncertain. The V end lost 1 base, the J end lost 7 bases, and 14 bases lay between the germline ends. The germline CDR1 and CDR2 sequences are DFQATT and SNEGSKA (reference sequence). This CDR3 contains 13 residues. CDR3 DNA sequence: TGCAGTGCTAGAGGTCAGTTGTTCGGTGAGCAGTACTTC. It translates to CSARGQLFGEQYF.

The chain has TRBV12-3 or TRBV12-4 and TRBJ2-1; 11 positions match TRBD2. V lost 1 base, J lost 6 bases, and 8 bases stayed unmatched. The CDR3 spans 17 residues. The CDR3 sequence is CASSLGSGRALGNEQFF. DNA of the CDR3: TGTGCCAGCAGTTTAGGTAGCGGGAGGGCCCTCGGCAATGAGCAGTTCTTC.

This clonotype was counted between two and nine times. The chain uses TRBV30 and TRBJ1-1; TRBD1 matches at 7 bases. In germline, CDR1 is GTSNPN, CDR2 SVGIG (reference sequence). With 5 bases clipped from V and 5 bases from J, the junction kept 5 bases outside the gene matches. The CDR3 is 12 amino acids. The CDR3 reads CAWGQVRTEAFF. The DNA for the CDR3 is TGTGCCTGGGGACAGGTGAGGACTGAAGCTTTCTTT. Looking up the rest from reference TRBV30 and TRBJ1-1 gives the full variable domain: SQTIHQWPATLVQPVGSPLSLECTVEGTSNPNLYWYRQAAGRGLQLLFYSVGIGQISSEVPQNLSASRPQDRQFILSSKKLLLSDSGFYLCAWGQVRTEAFFGQGTRLTVV.